The T cell receptor beta chain described here comes from a study of cytomegalovirus exposure and HLA in healthy donors. Study findings and constraints: Analysis was carried out at a later point, and it linked a missense DCLRE1C variant to TCR beta V- and J-gene trimming. In a later analysis, DRB1 alleles had the most associated TCRs; HLA-C alleles the fewest. Cytomegalovirus-associated TCR beta chains were listed, numbering approximately 150.

A remark on this clone: What it binds is unknown.

CDR1 SGHVS and CDR2 FQNEAQ come from the germline V gene. The ends were cut back, 5 bases at V and 0 bases at J, with 10 bases in the middle. There are 14 residues in the CDR3. With 60 Vbeta and 13 Jbeta primers, the PCR was carried out. Profiling relied on immunoSEQ multiplex PCR, and the TCRdb table lists in-frame clones only, not all of them. The sample contains 250,000 to 350,000 clones, more than 80% of which appear only once. The sequencing input was PBMCs. The clonotype originates from a man aged 35 to 55 in good health and CMV-seropositive. The chain links TRBV7-8 to TRBJ1-1; the D is unclear. The CDR3 DNA is TGTGCCAGCAGCGGCCTGGCCCTGAACACTGAAGCTTTCTTT. This gives the protein CASSGLALNTEAFF.